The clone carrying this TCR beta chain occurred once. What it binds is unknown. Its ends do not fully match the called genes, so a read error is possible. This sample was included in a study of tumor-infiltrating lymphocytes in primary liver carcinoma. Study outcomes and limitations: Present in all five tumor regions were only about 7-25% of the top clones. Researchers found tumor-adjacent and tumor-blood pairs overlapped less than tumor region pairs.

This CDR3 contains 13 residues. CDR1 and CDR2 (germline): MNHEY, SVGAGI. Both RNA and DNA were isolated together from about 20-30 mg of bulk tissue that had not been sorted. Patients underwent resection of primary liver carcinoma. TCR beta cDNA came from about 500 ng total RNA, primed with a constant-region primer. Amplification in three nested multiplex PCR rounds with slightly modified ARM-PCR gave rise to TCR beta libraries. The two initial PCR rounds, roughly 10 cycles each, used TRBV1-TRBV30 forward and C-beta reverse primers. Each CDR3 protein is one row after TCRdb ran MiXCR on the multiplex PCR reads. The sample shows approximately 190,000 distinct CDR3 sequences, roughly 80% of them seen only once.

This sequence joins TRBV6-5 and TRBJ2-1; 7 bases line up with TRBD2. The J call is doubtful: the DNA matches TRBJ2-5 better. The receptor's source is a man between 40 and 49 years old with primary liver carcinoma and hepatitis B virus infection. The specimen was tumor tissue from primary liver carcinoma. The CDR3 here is CVSTLTSGTVQYF. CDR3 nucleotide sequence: TGTGTCAGCACCCTCACCAGCGGGACTGTCCAGTACTTC.